Listed here are 15 T cell receptor beta chains from one sample, sequenced in a study of blood T cell repertoires in COVID-19. Assay used: immunoSEQ multiplex PCR; TCRdb lists only in-frame clones, some missing. The profile shows about 230,000 clones, approximately 90% of them singletons. Sample: peripheral blood. These TCRs come from a man aged 45 to 65 with COVID-19, enrolled during active disease.

The chain combines TRBV4-2 with TRBJ1-1; tentative D call: TRBD1 (6 bases). V shed 0 bases and J shed 0 bases, with 23 bases lying between them. Germline V gives CDR1 LGHNA, CDR2 YNFKEQ. This CDR3 spans 20 amino acids. The CDR3 nucleotides are TGTGCCAGCAGCCAAGATAGGGGGGGCTCAACCGCCATAATGAACACTGAAGCTTTCTTT. This codes for CASSQDRGGSTAIMNTEAFF.

The CDR3 sequence is CASATGGNTEAFF. The DNA of the CDR3 is TGTGCCTCCGCGACAGGGGGAAACACTGAAGCTTTCTTT. The chain couples TRBV30 to TRBJ1-1; 9 bases agree with TRBD1. Germline loops: CDR1 GTSNPN, CDR2 SVGIG (reference sequence). V was clipped by 7 bases and J by 2 bases; unmatched bases: 5. This CDR3 is built from 13 residues.

The V gene is TRBV5-1, the J gene TRBJ2-3; 9 bases map to TRBD2. The CDR3 runs 15 residues. In germline, CDR1 is SGHRS, CDR2 YFSETQ. Trimming took 6 bases from V and 2 from J; bases not matched to a gene: 7. The CDR3 is CASTIAGANTDTQYF. The CDR3 DNA is TGCGCCAGCACCATAGCGGGGGCGAACACAGATACGCAGTATTTT.

V is TRBV4-2 and J is TRBJ1-5, with D possibly being TRBD1 (5 bases). Germline values: CDR1 LGHNA, CDR2 YNFKEQ. The CDR3 runs to 16 residues. Between the trimmed V and J ends, which lost 0 bases and 1 base, there was a span of 10 bases. The CDR3 sequence is CASSQDLRQSNQPQHF. The CDR3 DNA is TGTGCCAGCAGCCAAGATTTGAGACAGAGCAATCAGCCCCAGCATTTT.

This clone was detected a few times. This rearrangement joins TRBV3-1 (or the pseudogene TRBV3-2) to TRBJ2-1; 8 positions match TRBD2. The trim removed 0 bases at V and 8 bases at J, leaving 12 bases unmatched. CDR3 length: 17 amino acids. Germline CDR1 reads LGHDT; CDR2 reads YNNKEL (reference sequence). The CDR3 sequence: CASSQDPGLVSSHEQFF. Here the CDR3 DNA reads TGTGCCAGCAGCCAAGATCCGGGACTAGTGTCAAGCCATGAGCAGTTCTTC.

This clone was seen a handful of times. V usage is TRBV5-1 and J usage is TRBJ1-4; 8 bases agree with TRBD1. The CDR3 totals 17 residues. V shed 0 bases, J shed 2 bases, and the junction held 6 bases outside the gene matches. Germline lookup yields CDR1 SGHRS and CDR2 YFSETQ. CDR3 DNA: TGCGCCAGCAGCTTGGCAGGGGGCCGAACTACTAATGAAAAACTGTTTTTT. It encodes CASSLAGGRTTNEKLFF. The full variable domain, with the rest looked up from reference TRBV5-1 and TRBJ1-4, is KAGVTQTPRYLIKTRGQQVTLSCSPISGHRSVSWYQQTPGQGLQFLFEYFSETQRNKGNFPGRFSGRQFSNSRSEMNVSTLELGDSALYLCASSLAGGRTTNEKLFFGSGTQLSVL.

The CDR3 is CASSEQGALNQPQHF. CDR3 in DNA: TGTGCCAGCAGTGAACAGGGGGCATTGAATCAGCCCCAGCATTTT. The chain links TRBV2 to TRBJ1-5, with 8 bases lining up with TRBD1. The germline CDR1 and CDR2 sequences are SNHLY and FYNNEI. V was pared by 2 bases and J by 4 bases, with 4 bases of the junction left unmatched. The CDR3 runs 15 residues.

The V and J genes are TRBV6-5 and TRBJ1-3; D is unresolved. This CDR3 contains 12 residues. Germline lookup yields CDR1 MNHEY and CDR2 SVGAGI. Trimming pared 7 bases from V and 4 bases from J, leaving 8 bases between. The CDR3 region has the DNA TGTGCCAGCACGGGTTACGGAAACACCATATATTTT. As protein: CASTGYGNTIYF.

The rearrangement uses TRBV30 and TRBJ2-2, with 7 bases identical to TRBD1. The V gene end was trimmed by 3 bases and the J gene end by 4 bases; junction bases not matched to a gene: 5. Looked up from germline, CDR1 is GTSNPN and CDR2 is SVGIG (reference sequence). CDR3 length: 14 amino acids. The CDR3 region is CAWRQGGFTGELFF. The DNA of the CDR3 is TGTGCCTGGAGACAAGGGGGCTTCACCGGGGAGCTGTTTTTT. Using reference TRBV30 and TRBJ2-2 for the parts outside the CDR3, the full variable domain is SQTIHQWPATLVQPVGSPLSLECTVEGTSNPNLYWYRQAAGRGLQLLFYSVGIGQISSEVPQNLSASRPQDRQFILSSKKLLLSDSGFYLCAWRQGGFTGELFFGEGSRLTVL.

V is TRBV3-1 (or the pseudogene TRBV3-2) and J is TRBJ2-7, with D possibly TRBD2 on 6 matching bases. Per germline, CDR1 LGHDT and CDR2 YNNKEL (reference sequence). The CDR3 length is 14 residues. V lost 7 bases and J 5 bases, leaving 18 bases between the germline ends. CDR3: CASTENPGVHEQYF. CDR3 nucleotides: TGTGCCAGCACCGAGAACCCGGGGGTACACGAGCAGTACTTC.

The chain uses TRBV28 and TRBJ1-5, with 8 bases lining up with TRBD1. This CDR3 is 13 amino acids long. V trimming: 8 bases; J trimming: 6 bases; junction bases outside the gene matches: 6. Germline lookup yields CDR1 MDHEN and CDR2 SYDVKM. The DNA of the CDR3 is TGTGCCAGCGTAACAGGGGGTAGTCAGCCCCAGCATTTT. Translation: CASVTGGSQPQHF. The complete variable domain, with remaining parts taken from reference TRBV28 and TRBJ1-5, reads DVKVTQSSRYLVKRTGEKVFLECVQDMDHENMFWYRQDPGLGLRLIYFSYDVKMKEKGDIPEGYSVSREKKERFSLILESASTNQTSMYLCASVTGGSQPQHFGDGTRLSIL.

The chain is built from TRBV25-1 and TRBJ1-4, with 7 bases lining up with TRBD1. J gave up 1 base and V 10 bases, and 9 bases lay outside the gene matches. The CDR3 runs 15 residues. Per the germline V gene, CDR1 is MGHDK and CDR2 is SYGVNS. CDR3 region: CATHPYRGTNEKLFF. DNA of the CDR3: TGTGCCACCCACCCCTACAGGGGAACTAATGAAAAACTGTTTTTT.

This rearrangement joins TRBV14 to TRBJ2-4, with D unresolved. With 0 bases removed from V and 10 bases from J, the gap between germline ends came to 10 bases. Germline CDR1 is SGHDN and CDR2 is FVKESK. There are 13 residues in the CDR3. CDR3: CASSQETYSIQYF. The DNA for the CDR3 is TGTGCCAGCAGCCAAGAAACATATTCTATTCAGTACTTC.

V and J are TRBV6-4 and TRBJ2-3; 10 nucleotides line up with TRBD2. The junction had 3 bases not matched to a gene; V was cut back by 0 bases and J by 6 bases. Looked up from germline, CDR1 is MRHNA and CDR2 is SNTAGT. This CDR3 has 15 amino acids. CDR3 in DNA: TGTGCCAGCAGTGACTCGTCTAGCGGGAGTGATACGCAGTATTTT. It yields the protein CASSDSSSGSDTQYF.

The rearrangement joins TRBV4-2 to TRBJ1-5; TRBD1 aligns across 9 bases. The germline CDR1 and CDR2 sequences are LGHNA and YNFKEQ. The J segment lost 0 bases and the V segment lost 5 bases, leaving 8 bases of the junction unmatched. CDR3 length: 17 residues. The CDR3 here is CASSGKGTGTSNQPQHF. The DNA for the CDR3 is TGTGCCAGCAGCGGGAAAGGGACAGGGACTAGCAATCAGCCCCAGCATTTT.